The clone carrying this T cell receptor (beta chain) came up many times. Its antigen is not identified. Authors' data handling: A papillary thyroid cancer distant-metastasis classifier was built from CDR3 differences across clinicopathological groups. MiXCR was used by TCRdb to re-call the PCR reads. The V and J calls, along with clone size, are taken from TCRdb and not from the paper's own processing. The table records fewer than 100,000 clones, 15% of them present only once. CDR1 is DFQATT, CDR2 SNEGSKA, per germline (reference sequence). The CDR3 consists of 14 residues. With V trimmed by 3 bases and J by 6 bases, 5 bases remained unmatched. No treatment of any kind had been given to any patient before thyroid surgery. The sample belongs to a study of metastatic and nonmetastatic thyroid tumors. Study overall: Repertoire comparisons spanned blood and tumor or nodule tissue from malignant and benign thyroid patients. Regarding the study as a whole: For both blood and tumor, malignant thyroid tumors reportedly showed significantly higher TCR beta diversity than benign nodules did.

What was sequenced was blood. The J gene is TRBJ2-2, the V gene TRBV20-1; 9 bases are a match to TRBD1. The receptor comes from a female donor with papillary thyroid cancer or a benign thyroid nodule (not recorded which). Some clones in this sample may be carry-over from other donors' samples. The CDR3 is CSASGDRVPGELFF. The CDR3 region has the DNA TGCAGTGCTAGCGGGGACAGGGTCCCCGGGGAGCTGTTTTTT.